The present TCR beta chain was sequenced within a study of T cells after yellow fever vaccination. Details on this clonotype: Antigen: not known.

Study-wide results and limits: Sorted repertoires could include abundant contaminating clonotypes from bulk cells. Clones that expanded after primary vaccination mostly reappeared after the booster (96% CD4, 75% to 90% CD8).

Germline-derived CDR1 and CDR2 are SEHNR and FQNEAQ (reference sequence). Between the trimmed V and J ends, which lost 5 bases and 6 bases, there was a span of 19 bases. The CDR3 loop spans 15 amino acids. The authors made TCR cDNA by 5'RACE template switching, adding a universal primer site and UMIs. TCRdb re-called the 5' RACE reads through MiXCR, storing one row per CDR3 protein. This repertoire shows about 340,000 distinct CDR3 sequences, approximately 12% found once; its top ten account for roughly 3%. V usage is TRBV7-9 and J usage is TRBJ1-1, with no clear D. The sequences come from CD4+ T cells sorted from PBMCs, collected 15 days after the yellow fever booster vaccination. The sequence derives from a man younger than 35 who received the YFV17D yellow fever vaccine. The chain's CDR3 is CASSPQLGVVAEAFF. The DNA of the CDR3 is TGTGCCAGCAGCCCCCAGCTTGGGGTCGTGGCTGAAGCTTTCTTT. The complete variable domain, with remaining parts taken from reference TRBV7-9 and TRBJ1-1, reads DTGVSQNPRHKITKRGQNVTFRCDPISEHNRLYWYRQTLGQGPEFLTYFQNEAQLEKSRLLSDRFSAERPKGSFSTLEIQRTEQGDSAMYLCASSPQLGVVAEAFFGQGTRLTVV.